The TCR beta chain described here comes from a study of a mutant IDH1 vaccine in newly diagnosed glioma. Study at large: Radiotherapy alone preceded vaccination by 4-6 weeks; alternatively, vaccination started with temozolomide cycles. Earlier treatment was radiotherapy, temozolomide, or both, with most getting both. Broader study findings: Pseudoprogression seemed unlinked to shifts in top peripheral T cell clonotypes.

The germline V gene encodes CDR1 SEHNR and CDR2 FQNEAQ (reference sequence). This CDR3 region has 13 residues. Trimming left V 5 bases short and J 4 bases short, with 11 bases between. Time point defined: week 5, during vaccination. In the vaccine, a single dose held 300 ug of the mutant IDH1 20-mer peptide, along with topical imiquimod. Profiled with immunoSEQ multiplex PCR; TCRdb holds only in-frame clones, not every one. The sample has about 26,000 clones, approximately 80% seen once. Remarks on this clone: Its target is unknown.

The rearrangement uses TRBV7-9 and TRBJ1-2; tentative D call: TRBD1 (5 bases). The sequence derives from a man aged 40-50 years with glioma. Some clones in this sample may be carry-over from other donors' samples. Sample: PBMCs, taken from a glioma patient whose treatment included an IDH1 peptide vaccine. CDR3 sequence: CASSLLGGYGYTF. CDR3 DNA: TGTGCCAGCAGCCTGCTCGGGGGCTATGGCTACACCTTC.